The clone carrying this TCR beta chain was detected only once. These data belong to a study of blood T cell repertoires in COVID-19. About the research overall: Sources were T cells, B-cell-depleted T cells, or PBMCs; the material itself was cDNA or gDNA.

TCRdb's copy holds only in-frame clones and misses some; the assay was immunoSEQ multiplex PCR. This table holds around 210,000 clones, around 90% found once. The sequence came from a man younger than 30 with active or convalescent COVID-19. The sample was peripheral blood.

CDR3 amino acids: CASNPGQKNQPQHF. Written as DNA, the CDR3 is TGTGCCAGCAATCCGGGACAAAAAAATCAGCCCCAGCATTTT. The chain has TRBV28 and TRBJ1-5; maybe TRBD1 (6 bases). The CDR3 sequence is 14 residues long. Looked up from germline, CDR1 is MDHEN and CDR2 is SYDVKM. Trimming left V 7 bases short and J 4 bases short, with 14 bases between.